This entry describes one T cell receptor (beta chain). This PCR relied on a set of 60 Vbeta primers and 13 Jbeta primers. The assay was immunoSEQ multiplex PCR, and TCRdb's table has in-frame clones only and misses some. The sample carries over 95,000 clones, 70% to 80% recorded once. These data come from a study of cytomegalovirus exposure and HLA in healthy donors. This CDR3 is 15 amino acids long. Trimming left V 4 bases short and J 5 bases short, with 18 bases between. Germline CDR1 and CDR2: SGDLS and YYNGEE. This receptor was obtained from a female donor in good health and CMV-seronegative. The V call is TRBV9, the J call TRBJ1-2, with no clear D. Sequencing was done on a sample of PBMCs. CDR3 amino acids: CASSQRRSPVYGYTF. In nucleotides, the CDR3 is TGTGCCAGCAGCCAACGTCGCTCTCCGGTGTATGGCTACACCTTC.